The table lists the clone carrying this TCR beta chain with a few counts. What it binds is not known. The isolated RNA, all of it, was reverse transcribed, so expressed TCRB transcripts were what got sequenced. The table came from immunoSEQ multiplex PCR; TCRdb's copy has only in-frame clones and leaves some out. The table includes some 350,000 clones, 9.6% detected once. This sample is part of a study of beta chain features in type 1 diabetes. Study-wide results and limits: When VDJ junctions were examined, type 1 diabetes patients showed fewer insertions and more deletions. For Type 1 diabetes patients, all four CD4+ subsets carried TCRB CDR3s that were moderately but significantly shorter.

CDR1 and CDR2 (germline): SGHKS, YYEKEE (reference sequence). The CDR3 sequence is 17 residues long. The V gene end was trimmed by 4 bases and the J gene end by 2 bases; junction bases not matched to a gene: 13. The TCR comes from a man in his thirties or forties with type 1 diabetes. The chain joins TRBV5-5 to TRBJ2-7, with 9 bases lining up with TRBD2. The sequenced material came from central memory CD4+ T cells from blood. CDR3 coding DNA: TGTGCCAGCAGCCGGGCGGCCTTTAGCGGGGGAACCTACGAGCAGTACTTC. Amino acid sequence: CASSRAAFSGGTYEQYF.